Here is one T cell receptor beta chain with its context. The repertoire was sequenced with immunoSEQ multiplex PCR; TCRdb's copy has only in-frame clones and lacks some. Here the sample spans some 350,000 clones, 85% to 90% being singletons. This specimen comes from a study of blood T cell repertoires in COVID-19. Overall study context: Spain, Italy and the United States supplied samples that represented acute and convalescent COVID-19.

This CDR3 contains 15 residues. Germline V gives CDR1 SGHTA, CDR2 FQGNSA. Trimming shortened V by 1 base and J by 1 base, and 10 bases separated the two germline ends. Those enrolled, adults aged 18 to 89 years, came from fewer than 25 US areas. In assigning cohorts, the study relied on participant-reported clinical history. This chain uses TRBV7-2 with TRBJ2-5; D not resolved. Sequenced sample: PBMCs or T cells enriched from blood (not recorded which). The clonotype comes from a man aged 18 to 29 who had recovered from COVID-19. The CDR3 region is CASSLGVQFQETQYF. The DNA of the CDR3 is TGTGCCAGCAGCTTAGGGGTACAGTTCCAAGAGACCCAGTACTTC. Filled out from reference TRBV7-2 and TRBJ2-5, the complete variable domain reads GAGVSQSPSNKVTEKGKDVELRCDPISGHTALYWYRQSLGQGLEFLIYFQGNSAPDKSGLPSDRFSAERTGGSVSTLTIQRTQQEDSAVYLCASSLGVQFQETQYFGPGTRLLVL.